A selection of T cell receptor beta chains follows, all from one sample in a study of glioma-infiltrating T cells after dendritic cell vaccination. Generated by immunoSEQ multiplex PCR, the TCRdb table keeps only in-frame clones and is missing some. Here the sample spans tens of thousands of clones, more than 65% being singletons. The sample was blood, taken before dendritic cell vaccination. These receptors were obtained from a human donor with glioblastoma. Both conserved end residues are trimmed from each CDR3.

cdr3_length: 12; v_call: TRBV7-2; j_call: TRBJ2-7; cdr3_aa: ASSPGITFYEQY
cdr3_length: 13; v_call: TRBV5-8; j_call: TRBJ2-2; cdr3_aa: ASSLRGQNTGELF
cdr3_length: 16; v_call: TRBV15; j_call: TRBJ1-5; cdr3_aa: ATSRDPGVGNSNQPQH
cdr3_length: 13; v_call: TRBV19; j_call: TRBJ2-1; cdr3_aa: ASSIQQDSYNEQF
cdr3_length: 13; v_call: TRBV29-1; j_call: TRBJ1-4; cdr3_aa: SASQTGGPNEKLF
cdr3_length: 17; v_call: TRBV6-4; j_call: TRBJ1-2; cdr3_aa: ASSPHYILGQGANYGYT
cdr3_length: 13; v_call: TRBV6-5; j_call: TRBJ2-7; cdr3_aa: ASSRGTGWGSEQY
cdr3_length: 11; v_call: TRBV19; j_call: TRBJ1-5; cdr3_aa: ASSPNGNQPQH
cdr3_length: 15; v_call: TRBV4-1; j_call: TRBJ1-3; cdr3_aa: ASSRMGLPGGGNTIY
cdr3_length: 14; v_call: TRBV13; j_call: TRBJ2-2; cdr3_aa: ASSLVRDRDTGELF
cdr3_length: 15; v_call: TRBV5-1; j_call: TRBJ2-2; cdr3_aa: ASTPTGTGGLAGELF
cdr3_length: 13; v_call: TRBV6-4; j_call: TRBJ2-3; cdr3_aa: ASSEAGYTTDTQY
cdr3_length: 10; v_call: TRBV7-2; j_call: TRBJ1-2; cdr3_aa: ASSFDSYGYT